Given below is one TCR beta chain in context. This specimen belongs to a study of control samples from healthy donors and cancer patients. Profiled with immunoSEQ multiplex PCR; TCRdb holds only in-frame clones, not every one. The table has 140,000 to 150,000 clones, about 91% seen once. CDR1 is KGHSH, CDR2 LQKENI, per germline. Trimming removed 3 bases from V and 5 bases from J, with 16 bases in between. The CDR3 is 15 residues long. The chain links TRBV18 to TRBJ1-2, with D possibly matching TRBD1 (6 bases). The sequencing sample was made of blood. This sequence was found in a man aged 30 to 39 in good health. The CDR3: CASSPYREIMYGYTF. In nucleotides, the CDR3 is TGTGCCAGCTCACCGTACAGGGAAATTATGTATGGCTACACCTTC. The complete variable domain, with remaining parts taken from reference TRBV18 and TRBJ1-2, reads NAGVMQNPRHLVRRRGQEARLRCSPMKGHSHVYWYRQLPEEGLKFMVYLQKENIIDESGMPKERFSAEFPKEGPSILRIQQVVRGDSAAYFCASSPYREIMYGYTFGSGTRLTVV.